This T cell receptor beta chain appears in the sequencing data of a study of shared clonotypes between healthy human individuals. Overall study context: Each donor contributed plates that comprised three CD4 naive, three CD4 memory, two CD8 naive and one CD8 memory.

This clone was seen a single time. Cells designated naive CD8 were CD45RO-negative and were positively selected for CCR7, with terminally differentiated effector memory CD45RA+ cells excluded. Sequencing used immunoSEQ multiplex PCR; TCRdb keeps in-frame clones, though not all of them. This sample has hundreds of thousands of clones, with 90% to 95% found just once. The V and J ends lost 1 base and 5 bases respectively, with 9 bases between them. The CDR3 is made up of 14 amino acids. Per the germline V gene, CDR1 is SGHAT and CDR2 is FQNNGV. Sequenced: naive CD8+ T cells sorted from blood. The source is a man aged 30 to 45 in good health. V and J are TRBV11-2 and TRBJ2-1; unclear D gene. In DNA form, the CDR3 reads TGTGCCAGCAGCTTAGTTCACTCTCACAATGAGCAGTTCTTC. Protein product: CASSLVHSHNEQFF.